The present TCR beta chain was sequenced within a study of Graves' ophthalmopathy and Graves' hyperthyroidism. For this clonotype: Its antigen is undetermined.

The CDR3 is 16 residues long. J gave up 2 bases and V 2 bases, and 6 bases lay outside the gene matches. From germline, CDR1 is LGHNA and CDR2 YNFKEQ. Findings and caveats of the study: Forecasting of ophthalmopathy progression by the model achieved 70.59% sensitivity and 72.22% specificity.

RNA transcripts served as template for amplifying TCR beta CDR3 sequences. First-round RT-PCR with HTBI primers preceded a second-round multiplex PCR. TCRdb analysed the multiplex PCR reads with MiXCR anew, one entry per CDR3 protein. The repertoire includes approximately 1.2 million distinct CDR3 sequences, around a third of them detected once, and 11% sits in the top ten. The V gene is TRBV4-2, the J gene TRBJ2-7; the match to TRBD2 covers 10 bases. This TCR was sampled from an adult man with Graves' hyperthyroidism. The specimen sequenced was peripheral blood or thyroid tissue (not recorded which). The CDR3 nucleotides are TGTGCCAGCAGCCAATCGGGACTAGCGAACACCTACGAGCAGTACTTC. Translation: CASSQSGLANTYEQYF.